This T cell receptor (beta chain) originates from a study of CD8 T cells in Susac syndrome. cDNA came from around 0.5 to 1 ug RNA primed by random hexamers. TCRdb analysed the immunoSEQ multiplex PCR reads with MiXCR anew, one entry per CDR3 protein. Among hundreds of thousands of distinct CDR3 sequences listed, approximately 94% were seen once. CD8+ and CD4+ T cells were negatively isolated; TEMRA cells were FACS-enriched. This CDR3 is built from 19 residues. Germline values: CDR1 MNHEY, CDR2 SVGAGI. Deletions cut 0 bases from V and 1 base from J, with 18 bases between. The rearrangement links TRBV6-5 to TRBJ2-2, with D unresolved. The TCR was taken from a human donor with Susac syndrome. Sequenced material: CD4+ T cells from PBMCs. CDR3: CASSYSADPGDQNTGELFF. Here the CDR3 DNA reads TGTGCCAGCAGTTACTCGGCAGATCCCGGTGATCAGAACACCGGGGAGCTGTTTTTT.